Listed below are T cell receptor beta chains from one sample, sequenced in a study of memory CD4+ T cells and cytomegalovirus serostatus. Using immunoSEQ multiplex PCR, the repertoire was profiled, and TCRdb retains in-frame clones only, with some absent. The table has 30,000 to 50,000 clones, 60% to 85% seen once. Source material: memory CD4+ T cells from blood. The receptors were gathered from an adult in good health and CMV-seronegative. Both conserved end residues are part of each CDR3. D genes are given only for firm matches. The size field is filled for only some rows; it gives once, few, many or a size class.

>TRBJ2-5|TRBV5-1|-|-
CASSSMGQETQYF
TGCGCCAGCAGCTCAATGGGACAAGAGACCCAGTACTTC
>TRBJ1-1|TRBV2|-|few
CASSEGTEAFF
TGTGCCAGCAGTGAGGGCACTGAAGCTTTCTTT
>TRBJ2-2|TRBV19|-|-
CASSGFRIAANTGELFF
TGTGCCAGTAGCGGATTCAGAATAGCGGCGAACACCGGGGAGCTGTTTTTT
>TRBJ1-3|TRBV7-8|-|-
CASSLGGGENTIYF
TGTGCCAGCAGCTTAGGCGGAGGGGAGAACACCATATATTTT
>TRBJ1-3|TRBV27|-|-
CASSSIEGPSGNTIYF
TGTGCCAGCAGTTCCATAGAGGGGCCCTCTGGAAACACCATATATTTT
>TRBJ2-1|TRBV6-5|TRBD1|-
CASKETGVSYNEQFF
TGTGCCAGCAAGGAAACAGGGGTCTCCTACAATGAGCAGTTCTTC
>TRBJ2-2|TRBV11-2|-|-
CASSPHPTTGELFF
TGTGCCAGCAGCCCTCACCCTACGACCGGGGAGCTGTTTTTT
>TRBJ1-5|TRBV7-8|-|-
CASSLRWREGQPQHF
TGTGCCAGCAGCTTACGATGGAGGGAGGGCCAGCCCCAGCATTTT
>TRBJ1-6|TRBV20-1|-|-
CSARDERALHF
TGCAGTGCTAGGGACGAGAGGGCCCTCCACTTT
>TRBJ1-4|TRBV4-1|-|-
CASSHRGGVVNNEKLFF
TGCGCCAGCAGCCACCGAGGGGGAGTCGTGAACAATGAAAAACTGTTTTTT
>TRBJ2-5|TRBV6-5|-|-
CASSVGWATGTQYF
TGTGCCAGCAGTGTTGGATGGGCGACAGGGACCCAGTACTTC
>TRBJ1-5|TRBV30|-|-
CAWSTTANQPQHF
TGTGCCTGGAGTACCACAGCCAATCAGCCCCAGCATTTT
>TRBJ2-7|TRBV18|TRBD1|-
CASSPGPGGYEQYF
TGTGCCAGCTCACCCGGGCCAGGGGGCTACGAGCAGTACTTC
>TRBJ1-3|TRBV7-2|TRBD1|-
CASSSDRGGGNTIYF
TGTGCCAGCAGCTCGGACAGGGGCGGAGGAAACACCATATATTTT
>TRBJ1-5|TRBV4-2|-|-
CASSQQPGVTNQPQHF
TGTGCCAGCAGCCAACAACCAGGGGTAACCAATCAGCCCCAGCATTTT
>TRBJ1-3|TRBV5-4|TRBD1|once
CASSWDRGDTIYF
TGTGCCAGCAGCTGGGACAGGGGAGACACCATATATTTT
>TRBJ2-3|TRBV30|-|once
CAWSSSGGTDTQYF
TGTGCCTGGAGTAGTAGCGGAGGCACAGATACGCAGTATTTT
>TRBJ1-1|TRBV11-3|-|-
CASSPGGGPNTEAFF
TGTGCCAGCAGCCCCGGGGGGGGACCGAACACTGAAGCTTTCTTT
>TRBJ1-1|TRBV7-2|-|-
CASSLVGGRGNTEAFF
TGTGCCAGCAGCTTAGTGGGCGGGCGGGGTAACACTGAAGCTTTCTTT
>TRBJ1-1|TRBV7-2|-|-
CASSLGQMNTEAFF
TGTGCCAGCAGCTTAGGGCAGATGAACACTGAAGCTTTCTTT
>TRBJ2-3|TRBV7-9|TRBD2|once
CASRWGGSTDTQYF
TGTGCCAGCAGATGGGGGGGGAGCACAGATACGCAGTATTTT
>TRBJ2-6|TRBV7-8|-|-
CASSLFGSPAGANVLTF
TGTGCCAGCAGCTTATTCGGCTCTCCTGCTGGGGCCAACGTCCTGACTTTC
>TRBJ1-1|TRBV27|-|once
CASSLVNGIGDTEAFF
TGTGCCAGCAGTTTAGTTAACGGGATAGGCGACACTGAAGCTTTCTTT
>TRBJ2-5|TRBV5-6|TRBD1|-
CASSPDRVETQYF
TGTGCCAGCAGCCCGGACAGGGTGGAGACCCAGTACTTC
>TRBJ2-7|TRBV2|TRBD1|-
CATQGQTYYEQYF
TGTGCCACCCAGGGACAGACATATTACGAGCAGTACTTC
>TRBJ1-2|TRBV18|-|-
CASSPQDFNYGYTF
TGTGCCAGCTCACCTCAGGATTTTAACTATGGCTACACCTTC
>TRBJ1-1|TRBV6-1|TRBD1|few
CASGKGAITEAFF
TGTGCCAGCGGGAAGGGGGCGATCACTGAAGCTTTCTTT
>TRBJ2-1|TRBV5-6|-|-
CASSLDGVDGEQFF
TGTGCCAGCAGCTTGGACGGTGTGGACGGGGAGCAGTTCTTC
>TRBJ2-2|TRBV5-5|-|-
CASSLGRGNTGELFF
TGTGCCAGCAGCTTAGGTCGGGGGAACACCGGGGAGCTGTTTTTT
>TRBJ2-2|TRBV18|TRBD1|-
CASSPAGTGRAGELFF
TGTGCCAGCTCACCTGCGGGGACAGGGAGAGCCGGGGAGCTGTTTTTT
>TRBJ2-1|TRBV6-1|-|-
CASRETVSIYNEQFF
TGTGCCAGCAGAGAGACAGTTTCTATATACAATGAGCAGTTCTTC
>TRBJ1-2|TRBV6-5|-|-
CASSYSGSSNYGYTF
TGTGCCAGCAGTTACTCTGGCAGTTCTAACTATGGCTACACCTTC
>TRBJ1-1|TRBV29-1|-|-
CSVESPKGTEAFF
TGCAGCGTTGAATCTCCCAAGGGCACTGAAGCTTTCTTT
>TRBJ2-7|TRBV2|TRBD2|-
CASSALAGGPGYEQYF
TGTGCCAGCAGTGCACTCGCGGGGGGGCCGGGATACGAGCAGTACTTC
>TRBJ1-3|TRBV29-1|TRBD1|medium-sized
CSARQGYSGNTIYF
TGCAGCGCCCGACAGGGGTACTCTGGAAACACCATATATTTT
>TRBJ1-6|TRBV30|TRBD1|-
CAWSVPGQGGSPLHF
TGTGCCTGGAGTGTACCAGGACAGGGTGGTTCACCCCTCCACTTT
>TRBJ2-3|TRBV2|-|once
CASMRYTDTQYF
TGTGCCAGCATGCGTTACACAGATACGCAGTATTTT
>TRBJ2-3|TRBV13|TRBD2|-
CASSLYGTSGGKGTDTQYF
TGTGCCAGCAGCTTATACGGGACTAGCGGGGGGAAGGGCACAGATACGCAGTATTTT
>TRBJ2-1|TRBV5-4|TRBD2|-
CASRQLAGGQNEQFF
TGTGCCAGCAGACAACTAGCGGGGGGGCAAAATGAGCAGTTCTTC
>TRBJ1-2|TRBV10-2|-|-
CASSWGGEDYGYTF
TGCGCCAGCAGCTGGGGGGGGGAGGACTATGGCTACACCTTC
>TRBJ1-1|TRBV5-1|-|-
CASSLDGHDTEAFF
TGCGCCAGCAGCTTGGACGGTCACGACACTGAAGCTTTCTTT